The clone carrying this T cell receptor (beta chain) has at least ten counts. As yet, its antigen is unknown. Full-length variable regions came from constant-region reverse primers plus semi-nested Nested Universal Primer A PCR. TCRdb called the 5' RACE reads again in MiXCR, with one record for every CDR3 protein. The table lists nearly 40,000 distinct CDR3 sequences, about 20% of them singletons. Purified naive CD4+ T cells were depleted of CD25+ Tregs. Findings of the study overall: In terms of TCR gene usage, tumor memory CD4+ T cells clustered together with blood and lymph node memory CD4+ cells, as well as with lymph node naive CD4+ cells.

CDR1 is MNHEY and CDR2 is SVGAGI in the germline V gene. This CDR3 region has 14 residues. The V end lost 6 bases, the J end lost 4 bases, and 16 bases lay between the germline ends. V is TRBV6-5 and J is TRBJ2-7, with D hard to call. The source material was naive CD4+ T cells sorted from a lymph node. Indicated subset: naive CD4+ T cells, CD4+CD45RA+CD25-. This clonotype was obtained from a female donor with breast cancer. In DNA form, the CDR3 reads TGTGCCAGCAGCCAGCTTAGACTGGAATACGAGCAGTACTTC. The encoded protein is CASSQLRLEYEQYF.